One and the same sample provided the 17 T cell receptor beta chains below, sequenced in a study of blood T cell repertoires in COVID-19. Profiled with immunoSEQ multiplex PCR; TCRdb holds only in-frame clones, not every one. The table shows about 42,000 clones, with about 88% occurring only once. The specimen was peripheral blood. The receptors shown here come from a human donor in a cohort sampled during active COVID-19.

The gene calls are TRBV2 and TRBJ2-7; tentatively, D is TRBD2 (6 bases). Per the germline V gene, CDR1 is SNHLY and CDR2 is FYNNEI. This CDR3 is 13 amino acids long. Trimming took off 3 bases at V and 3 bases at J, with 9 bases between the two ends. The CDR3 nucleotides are TGTGCCAGCAGTGAGGGGGGTTACTACGAGCAGTACTTC. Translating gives CASSEGGYYEQYF.

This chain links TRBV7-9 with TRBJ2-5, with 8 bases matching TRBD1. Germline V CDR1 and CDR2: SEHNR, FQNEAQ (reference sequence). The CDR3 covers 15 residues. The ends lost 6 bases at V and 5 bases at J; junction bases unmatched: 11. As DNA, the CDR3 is TGTGCCAGCAGACCTGGGACAGGAGTGACGGAGACCCAGTACTTC. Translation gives CASRPGTGVTETQYF.

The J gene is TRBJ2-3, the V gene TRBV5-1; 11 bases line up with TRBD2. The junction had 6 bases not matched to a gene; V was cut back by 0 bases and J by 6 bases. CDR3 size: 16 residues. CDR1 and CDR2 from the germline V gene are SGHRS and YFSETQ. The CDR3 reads CASSLGFSGGADTQYF. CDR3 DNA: TGCGCCAGCAGCTTGGGGTTTAGCGGGGGGGCCGATACGCAGTATTTT.

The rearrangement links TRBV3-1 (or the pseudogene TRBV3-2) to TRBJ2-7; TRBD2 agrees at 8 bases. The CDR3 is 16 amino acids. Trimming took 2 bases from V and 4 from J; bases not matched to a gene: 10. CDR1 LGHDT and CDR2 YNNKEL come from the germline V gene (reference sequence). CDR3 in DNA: TGTGCCAGCAGCCAAAGCGGTCGGGGGGGCTATTACGAGCAGTACTTC. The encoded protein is CASSQSGRGGYYEQYF.

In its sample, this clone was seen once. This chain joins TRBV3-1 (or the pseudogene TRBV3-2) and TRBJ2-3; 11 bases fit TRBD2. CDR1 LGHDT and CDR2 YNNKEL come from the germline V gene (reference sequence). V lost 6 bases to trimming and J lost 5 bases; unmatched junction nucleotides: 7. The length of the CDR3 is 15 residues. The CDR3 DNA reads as TGTGCCAGCAGTCAGACTAGCGGGGTGGTAGATACGCAGTATTTT. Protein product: CASSQTSGVVDTQYF.

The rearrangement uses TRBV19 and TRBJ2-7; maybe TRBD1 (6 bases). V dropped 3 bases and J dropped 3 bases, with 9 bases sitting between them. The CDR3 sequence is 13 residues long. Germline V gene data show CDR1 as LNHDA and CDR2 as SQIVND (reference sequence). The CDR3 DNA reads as TGTGCCAGTAGTATTACACAGGGCTACGAGCAGTACTTC. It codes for CASSITQGYEQYF.

CDR3 region: CASSPTFALGNTGELFF. The CDR3 DNA reads TGTGCCAGCAGCCCGACATTTGCCCTGGGGAACACCGGGGAGCTGTTTTTT. This chain uses TRBV11-3 with TRBJ2-2; no clear D gene. Between the trimmed V and J ends, which lost 5 bases and 1 base, there was a span of 17 bases. This CDR3 is built from 17 residues. In germline, CDR1 is SGHNT, CDR2 YENEEA. The variable domain in full, completed from reference TRBV11-3 and TRBJ2-2, reads EAGVVQSPRYKIIEKKQPVAFWCNPISGHNTLYWYLQNLGQGPELLIRYENEEAVDDSQLPKDRFSAERLKGVDSTLKIQPAELGDSAVYLCASSPTFALGNTGELFFGEGSRLTVL.

The CDR3 DNA follows: TGTGCCAGCAGCGGGGGACAACGCGCGAACACCGGGGAGCTGTTTTTT. Translated: CASSGGQRANTGELFF. This chain uses TRBV7-8 with TRBJ2-2; maybe TRBD1 (6 bases). This CDR3 region has 16 residues. V was cut by 5 bases and J by 0 bases, with 13 bases left in between. The germline CDR1 and CDR2 sequences are SGHVS and FQNEAQ.

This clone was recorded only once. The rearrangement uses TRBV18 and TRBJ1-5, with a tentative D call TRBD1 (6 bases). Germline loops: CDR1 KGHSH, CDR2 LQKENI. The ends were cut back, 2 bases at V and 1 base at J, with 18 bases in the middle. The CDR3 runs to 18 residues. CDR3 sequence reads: CASSPRGQGISSNQPQHF. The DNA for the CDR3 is TGTGCCAGCTCACCAAGGGGCCAGGGGATATCGAGCAATCAGCCCCAGCATTTT. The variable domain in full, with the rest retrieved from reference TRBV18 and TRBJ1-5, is NAGVMQNPRHLVRRRGQEARLRCSPMKGHSHVYWYRQLPEEGLKFMVYLQKENIIDESGMPKERFSAEFPKEGPSILRIQQVVRGDSAAYFCASSPRGQGISSNQPQHFGDGTRLSIL.

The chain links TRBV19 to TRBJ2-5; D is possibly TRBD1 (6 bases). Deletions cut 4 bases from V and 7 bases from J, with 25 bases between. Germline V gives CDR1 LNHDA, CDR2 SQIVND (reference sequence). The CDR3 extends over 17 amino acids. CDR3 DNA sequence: TGTGCCAGTAGTACCGCTTTGGGGGTTACAGGGCTAGGGACCCAGTACTTC. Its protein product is CASSTALGVTGLGTQYF.

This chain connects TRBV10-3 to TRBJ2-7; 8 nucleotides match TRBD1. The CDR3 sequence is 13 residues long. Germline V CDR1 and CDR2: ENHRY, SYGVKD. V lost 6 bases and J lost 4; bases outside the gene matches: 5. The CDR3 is CAISLGQAYEQYF. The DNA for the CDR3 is TGTGCCATCAGCCTGGGACAGGCGTACGAGCAGTACTTC.

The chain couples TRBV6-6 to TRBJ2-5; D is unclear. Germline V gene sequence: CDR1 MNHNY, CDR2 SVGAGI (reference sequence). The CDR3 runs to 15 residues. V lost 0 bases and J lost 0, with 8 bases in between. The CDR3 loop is CASSYSYGNQETQYF. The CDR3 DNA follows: TGTGCCAGCAGTTACTCGTATGGCAACCAAGAGACCCAGTACTTC.

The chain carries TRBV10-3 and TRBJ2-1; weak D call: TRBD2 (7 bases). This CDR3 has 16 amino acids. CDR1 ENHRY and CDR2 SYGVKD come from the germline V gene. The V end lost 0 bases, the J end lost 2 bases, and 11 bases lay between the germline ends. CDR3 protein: CAISESRGTTYNEQFF. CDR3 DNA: TGTGCCATCAGTGAGTCGAGGGGGACTACCTACAATGAGCAGTTCTTC.

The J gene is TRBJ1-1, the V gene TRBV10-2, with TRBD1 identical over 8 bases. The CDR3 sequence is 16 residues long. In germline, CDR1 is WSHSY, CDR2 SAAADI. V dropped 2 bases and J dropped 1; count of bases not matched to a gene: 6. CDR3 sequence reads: CASSEGTGPSNTEAFF. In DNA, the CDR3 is TGCGCCAGCAGTGAGGGGACAGGACCCTCGAACACTGAAGCTTTCTTT.

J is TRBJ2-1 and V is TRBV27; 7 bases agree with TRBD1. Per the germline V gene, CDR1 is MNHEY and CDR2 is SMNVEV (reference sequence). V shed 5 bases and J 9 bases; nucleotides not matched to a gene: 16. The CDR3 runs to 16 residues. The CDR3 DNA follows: TGTGCCAGCAGTGCAAGAGGGACAGTTAGCAGGGGTGAGCAGTTCTTC. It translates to CASSARGTVSRGEQFF.

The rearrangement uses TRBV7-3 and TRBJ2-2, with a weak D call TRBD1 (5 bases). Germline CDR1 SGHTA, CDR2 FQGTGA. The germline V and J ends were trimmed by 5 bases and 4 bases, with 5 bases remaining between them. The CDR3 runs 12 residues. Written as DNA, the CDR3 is TGTGCCAGCAGCGGGGCCACCGGGGAGCTGTTTTTT. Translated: CASSGATGELFF.

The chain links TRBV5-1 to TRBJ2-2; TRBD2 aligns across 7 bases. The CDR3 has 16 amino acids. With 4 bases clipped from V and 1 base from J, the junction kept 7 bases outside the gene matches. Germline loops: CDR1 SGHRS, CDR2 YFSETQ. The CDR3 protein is CASSQTGGLNTGELFF. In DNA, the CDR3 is TGCGCCAGCAGCCAGACGGGGGGATTGAACACCGGGGAGCTGTTTTTT.